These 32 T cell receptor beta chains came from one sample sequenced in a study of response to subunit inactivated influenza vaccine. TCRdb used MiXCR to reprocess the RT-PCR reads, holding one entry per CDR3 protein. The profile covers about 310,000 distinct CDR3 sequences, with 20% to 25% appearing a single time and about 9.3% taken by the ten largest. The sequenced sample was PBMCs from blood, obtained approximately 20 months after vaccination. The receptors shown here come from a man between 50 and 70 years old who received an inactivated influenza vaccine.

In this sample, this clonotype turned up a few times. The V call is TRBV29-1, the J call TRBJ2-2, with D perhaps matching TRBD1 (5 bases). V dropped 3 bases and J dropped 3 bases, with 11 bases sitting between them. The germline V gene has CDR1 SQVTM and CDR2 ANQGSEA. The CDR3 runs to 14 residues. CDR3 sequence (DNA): TGCAGCGTTGAGTCTGCAGGGCACACCGGGGAGCTGTTTTTT. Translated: CSVESAGHTGELFF.

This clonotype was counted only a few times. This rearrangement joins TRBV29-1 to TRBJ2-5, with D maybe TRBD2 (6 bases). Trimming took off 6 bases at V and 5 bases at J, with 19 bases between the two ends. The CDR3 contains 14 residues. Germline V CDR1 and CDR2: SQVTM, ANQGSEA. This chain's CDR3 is CSVSSGSAGETQYF. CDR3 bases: TGCAGCGTGTCCTCCGGGAGTGCGGGGGAGACCCAGTACTTC.

The CDR3 bases are TGCAGTGCCACCCAGGGTCCGGGCAATCAGCCCCAGCATTTT. It encodes CSATQGPGNQPQHF. This chain links TRBV20-1 with TRBJ1-5; a weak D match, TRBD1 (5 bases). The germline CDR1 and CDR2 sequences are DFQATT and SNEGSKA (reference sequence). Trimming pared 6 bases from V and 2 bases from J, leaving 14 bases between. This CDR3 has 14 amino acids.

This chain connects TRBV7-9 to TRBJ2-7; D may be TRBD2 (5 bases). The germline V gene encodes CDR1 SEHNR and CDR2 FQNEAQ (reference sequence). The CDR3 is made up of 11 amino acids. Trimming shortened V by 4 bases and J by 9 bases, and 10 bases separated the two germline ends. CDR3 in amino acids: CASSSAGGQYF. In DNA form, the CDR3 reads TGTGCCAGCAGCTCCGCGGGCGGGCAGTACTTC.

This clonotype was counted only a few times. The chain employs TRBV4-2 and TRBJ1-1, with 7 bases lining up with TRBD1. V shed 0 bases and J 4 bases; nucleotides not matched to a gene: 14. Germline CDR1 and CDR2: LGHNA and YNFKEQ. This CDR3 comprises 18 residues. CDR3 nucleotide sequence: TGTGCCAGCAGCCAAGATCCTTTAAGAGGGGGCCCGAGCACTGAAGCTTTCTTT. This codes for CASSQDPLRGGPSTEAFF.

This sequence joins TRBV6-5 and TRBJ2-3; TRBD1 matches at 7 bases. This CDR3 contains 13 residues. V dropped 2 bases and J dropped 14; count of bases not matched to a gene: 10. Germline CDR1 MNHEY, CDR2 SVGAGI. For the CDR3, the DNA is TGTGCCAGCAGTTACGGGGCCGGGACAGAGCCGTATTTT. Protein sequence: CASSYGAGTEPYF.

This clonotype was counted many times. The CDR3 loop is CASFRGGNTIYF. For the CDR3, the DNA is TGTGCCAGCTTTCGGGGGGGAAACACCATATATTTT. This chain connects TRBV28 to TRBJ1-3, with D perhaps TRBD1 (5 bases). The CDR3 sequence is 12 residues long. The germline CDR1 and CDR2 sequences are MDHEN and SYDVKM. The ends were cut back, 8 bases at V and 4 bases at J, with 9 bases in the middle.

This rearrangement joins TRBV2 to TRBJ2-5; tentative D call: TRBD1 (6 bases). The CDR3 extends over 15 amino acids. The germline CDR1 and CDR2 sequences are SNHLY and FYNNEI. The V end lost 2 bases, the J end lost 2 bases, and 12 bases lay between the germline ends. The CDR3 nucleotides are TGTGCCAGCAGTGAATTGGGGACAAGGCAAGAGACCCAGTACTTC. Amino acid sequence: CASSELGTRQETQYF.

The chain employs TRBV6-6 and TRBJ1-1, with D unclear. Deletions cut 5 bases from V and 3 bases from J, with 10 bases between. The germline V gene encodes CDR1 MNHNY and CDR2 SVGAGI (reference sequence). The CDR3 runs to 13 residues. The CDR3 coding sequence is TGTGCCAGCAGTAACCGGGTTTACACTGAAGCTTTCTTT. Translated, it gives CASSNRVYTEAFF.

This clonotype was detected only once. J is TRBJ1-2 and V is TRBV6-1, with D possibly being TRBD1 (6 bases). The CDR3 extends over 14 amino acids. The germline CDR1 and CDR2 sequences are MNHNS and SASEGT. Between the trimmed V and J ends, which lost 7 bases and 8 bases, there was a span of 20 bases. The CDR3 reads CASTEGQGRSGYTF. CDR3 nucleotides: TGTGCCAGCACCGAAGGGCAGGGGAGATCCGGCTACACCTTC.

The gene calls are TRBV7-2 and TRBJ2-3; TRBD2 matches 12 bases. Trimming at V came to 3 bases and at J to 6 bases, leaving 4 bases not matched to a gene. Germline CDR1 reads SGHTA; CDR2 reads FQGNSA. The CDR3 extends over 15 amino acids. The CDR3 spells CASSLGLAGGDTQYF. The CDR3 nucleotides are TGTGCCAGCAGCTTGGGACTAGCGGGTGGCGATACGCAGTATTTT.

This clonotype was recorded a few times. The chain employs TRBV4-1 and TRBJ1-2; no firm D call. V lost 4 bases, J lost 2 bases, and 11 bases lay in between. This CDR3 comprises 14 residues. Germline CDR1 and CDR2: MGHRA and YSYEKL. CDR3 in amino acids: CASSPVGQNYGYTF. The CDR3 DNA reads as TGCGCCAGCAGCCCTGTCGGGCAGAACTATGGCTACACCTTC.

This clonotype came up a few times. The CDR3 spells CASSPPRGGEETQYF. The CDR3 DNA sequence: TGTGCCAGCAGCCCTCCCCGCGGGGGAGAAGAGACCCAGTACTTC. The chain joins TRBV7-9 to TRBJ2-5, with 7 bases that match TRBD2. The CDR3 contains 15 residues. Trimming took 5 bases from V and 3 from J; bases not matched to a gene: 9. CDR1 SEHNR and CDR2 FQNEAQ come from the germline V gene (reference sequence).

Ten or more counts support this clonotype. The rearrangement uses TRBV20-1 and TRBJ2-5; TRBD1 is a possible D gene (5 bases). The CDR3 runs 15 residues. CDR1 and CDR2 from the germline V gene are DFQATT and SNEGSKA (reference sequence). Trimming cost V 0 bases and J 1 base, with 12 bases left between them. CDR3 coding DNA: TGCAGTGCTAGAGATACCGAGACAGTCCAAGAGACCCAGTACTTC. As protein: CSARDTETVQETQYF.

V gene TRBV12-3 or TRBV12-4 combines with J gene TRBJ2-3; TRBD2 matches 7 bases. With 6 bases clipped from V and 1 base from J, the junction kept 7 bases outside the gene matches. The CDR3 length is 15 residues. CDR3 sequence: CASSPTSVRTDTQYF. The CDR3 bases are TGTGCCAGCAGCCCAACTAGCGTCCGCACAGATACGCAGTATTTT.

CDR3 sequence (DNA): TGTGCCACCAGTGGTCGACTAGCGGGGATCTACAATGAGCAGTTCTTC. It is translated as CATSGRLAGIYNEQFF. J is TRBJ2-1 and V is TRBV24-1, with 11 bases matching TRBD2. This CDR3 is built from 16 residues. CDR1 and CDR2 (germline): KGHDR, SFDVKD. V lost 5 bases to trimming and J lost 3 bases; unmatched junction nucleotides: 5.

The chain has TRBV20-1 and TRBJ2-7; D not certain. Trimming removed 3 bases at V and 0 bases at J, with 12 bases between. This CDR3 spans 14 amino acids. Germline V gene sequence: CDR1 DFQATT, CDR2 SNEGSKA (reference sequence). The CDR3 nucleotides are TGCAGTGCTAGGGGTCCAGATTTCTCCTACGAGCAGTACTTC. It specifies CSARGPDFSYEQYF.

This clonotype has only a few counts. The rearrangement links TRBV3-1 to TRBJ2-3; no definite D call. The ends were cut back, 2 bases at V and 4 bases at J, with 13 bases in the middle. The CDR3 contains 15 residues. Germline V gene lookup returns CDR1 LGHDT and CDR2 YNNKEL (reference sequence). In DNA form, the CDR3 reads TGTGCCAGCAGCCAACTTGCCTCAGGAGCAGATACGCAGTATTTT. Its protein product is CASSQLASGADTQYF.

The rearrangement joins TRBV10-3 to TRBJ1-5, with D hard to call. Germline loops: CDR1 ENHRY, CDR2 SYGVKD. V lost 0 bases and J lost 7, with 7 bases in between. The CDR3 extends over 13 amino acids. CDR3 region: CAISESVTQPQHF. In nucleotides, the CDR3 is TGTGCCATCAGTGAGTCCGTGACCCAGCCCCAGCATTTT.

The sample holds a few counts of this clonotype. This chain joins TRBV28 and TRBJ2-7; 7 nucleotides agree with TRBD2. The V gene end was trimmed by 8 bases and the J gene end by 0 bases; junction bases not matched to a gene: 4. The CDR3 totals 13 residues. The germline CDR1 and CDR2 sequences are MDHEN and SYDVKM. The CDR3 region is CASARGVSYEQYF. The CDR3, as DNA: TGTGCCAGCGCCCGGGGGGTCTCCTACGAGCAGTACTTC.

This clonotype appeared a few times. In DNA form, the CDR3 reads TGTGCCAGCAGCCTAGGCAGCGGATCCTCTGGAAACACCATATATTTT. Protein: CASSLGSGSSGNTIYF. This rearrangement joins TRBV12-3 or TRBV12-4 to TRBJ1-3; D remains unclear. There are 16 residues in the CDR3. Trimming took off 6 bases at V and 0 bases at J, with 15 bases between the two ends.

In nucleotides, the CDR3 is TGCAGCGTTGAAGATAGGAACTATGGCTACACCTTC. Protein: CSVEDRNYGYTF. V is TRBV29-1 and J is TRBJ1-2, with no clear D. The CDR3 spans 12 residues. CDR1 and CDR2 from the germline V gene are SQVTM and ANQGSEA. The germline V and J ends were trimmed by 0 bases and 2 bases, with 4 bases remaining between them.

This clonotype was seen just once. CDR3 coding DNA: TGCGCCAGCAGCCCTCCGACAGGCCCGGGCGGGGAGCTGTTTTTT. It is translated as CASSPPTGPGGELFF. The chain uses TRBV5-1 and TRBJ2-2; maybe TRBD1 (6 bases). CDR3 size: 15 residues. V shed 4 bases and J shed 7 bases, with 17 bases lying between them. Germline values: CDR1 SGHRS, CDR2 YFSETQ.

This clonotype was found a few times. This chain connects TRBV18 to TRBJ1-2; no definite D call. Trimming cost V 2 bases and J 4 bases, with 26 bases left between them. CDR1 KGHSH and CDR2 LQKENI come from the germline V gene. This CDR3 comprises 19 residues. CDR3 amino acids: CASSPTVMQGNSLVYGYTF. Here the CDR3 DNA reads TGTGCCAGCTCACCAACGGTCATGCAAGGGAACAGTTTGGTCTATGGCTACACCTTC.

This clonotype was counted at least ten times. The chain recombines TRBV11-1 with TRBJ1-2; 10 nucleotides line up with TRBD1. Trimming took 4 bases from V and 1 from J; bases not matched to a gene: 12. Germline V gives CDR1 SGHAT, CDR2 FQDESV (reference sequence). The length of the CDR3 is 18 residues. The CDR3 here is CASSSYSLGTGVNYGYTF. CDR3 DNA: TGTGCCAGCAGCTCTTACTCACTCGGGACAGGGGTTAACTATGGCTACACCTTC.

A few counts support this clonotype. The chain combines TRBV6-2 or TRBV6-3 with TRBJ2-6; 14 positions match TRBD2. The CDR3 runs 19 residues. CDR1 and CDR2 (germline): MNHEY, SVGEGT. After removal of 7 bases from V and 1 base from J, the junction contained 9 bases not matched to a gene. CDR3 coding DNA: TGTGCCAGCATTCCAAAAGGACTAGCGGGAGGTTCTGGGGCCAACGTCCTGACTTTC. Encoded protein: CASIPKGLAGGSGANVLTF.

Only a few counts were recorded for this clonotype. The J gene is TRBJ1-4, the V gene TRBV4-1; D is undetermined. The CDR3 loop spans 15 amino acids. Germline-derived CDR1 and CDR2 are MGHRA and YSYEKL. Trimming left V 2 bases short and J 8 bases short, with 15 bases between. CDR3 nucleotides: TGCGCCAGCAGCCAATCAGTTGTGTCGCGGGAAAAACTGTTTTTT. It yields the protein CASSQSVVSREKLFF.

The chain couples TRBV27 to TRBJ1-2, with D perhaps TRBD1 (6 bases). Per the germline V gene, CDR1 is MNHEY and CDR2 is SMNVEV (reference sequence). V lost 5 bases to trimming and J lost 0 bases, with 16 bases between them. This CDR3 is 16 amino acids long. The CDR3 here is CASSKLQGIANYGYTF. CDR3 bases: TGTGCCAGCAGTAAACTACAGGGAATAGCTAACTATGGCTACACCTTC.

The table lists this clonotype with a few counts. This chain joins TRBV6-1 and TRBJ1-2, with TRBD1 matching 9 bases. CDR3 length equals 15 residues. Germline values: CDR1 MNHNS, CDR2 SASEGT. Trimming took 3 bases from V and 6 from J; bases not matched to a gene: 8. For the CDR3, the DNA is TGTGCCAGCAGTGAGCGGGACAGGGCGCGTGATGGCTACACCTTC. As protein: CASSERDRARDGYTF.

CDR3: CASSLTTGLGEKLFF. Written as DNA, the CDR3 is TGTGCCAGCAGCCTAACGACAGGGCTAGGGGAAAAACTGTTTTTT. The genes are TRBV7-8 and TRBJ1-4; 7 positions agree with TRBD1. CDR1 is SGHVS and CDR2 is FQNEAQ in the germline V gene. The CDR3 sequence is 15 residues long. Trimming cost V 5 bases and J 8 bases; bases outside gene matches: 11.

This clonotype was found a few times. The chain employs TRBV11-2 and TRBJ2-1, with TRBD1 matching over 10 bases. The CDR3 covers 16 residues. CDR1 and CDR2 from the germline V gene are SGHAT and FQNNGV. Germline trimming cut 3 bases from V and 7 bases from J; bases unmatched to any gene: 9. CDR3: CASSFAPGQGRNEQFF. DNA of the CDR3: TGTGCCAGCAGCTTCGCTCCGGGACAGGGGCGGAATGAGCAGTTCTTC.

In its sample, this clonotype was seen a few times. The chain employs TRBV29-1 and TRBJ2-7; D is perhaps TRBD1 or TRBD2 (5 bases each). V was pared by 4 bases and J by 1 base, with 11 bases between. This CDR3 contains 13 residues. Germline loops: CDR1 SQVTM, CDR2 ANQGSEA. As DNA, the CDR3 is TGCAGCGTTGGGGGACCAGATTCCTACGAGCAGTACTTC. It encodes CSVGGPDSYEQYF.